Sequencing of this T cell receptor beta chain was carried out in a study of blood T cell repertoires in COVID-19. Sequencing used immunoSEQ multiplex PCR; TCRdb keeps in-frame clones, though not all of them. The repertoire consists of 240,000 or so clones, with about 73% occurring once and the leading ten covering 2.5% to 4%. Germline V gives CDR1 SGDLS, CDR2 YYNGEE. This CDR3 is 11 amino acids long. Trimming shortened V by 7 bases and J by 3 bases, and 8 bases separated the two germline ends. This clone occurred many times. This rearrangement joins TRBV9 to TRBJ2-7; D might be TRBD1 (6 bases). The sequence was obtained from a woman of 80 years or more with acute or convalescent COVID-19. The specimen was peripheral blood. This CDR3 reads CASGGLYEQYF. CDR3 DNA: TGTGCCAGCGGGGGCCTCTACGAGCAGTACTTC.